The clone carrying this T cell receptor (beta chain) was found a few times. What it binds is unknown. This sample is part of a study of shared clonotypes between healthy human individuals. Clones were read by immunoSEQ multiplex PCR, and TCRdb kept only the in-frame ones, dropping some. The sample includes about 330,000 clones, less than 85% of them seen just once. Overall study findings and caveats: Represented diversity (both genetic and exposure-history) was limited by the small number of donors.

Germline V gene data show CDR1 as MNHEY and CDR2 as SMNVEV (reference sequence). CDR3 length: 17 residues. Trimming took off 1 base at V and 3 bases at J, with 16 bases between the two ends. This sequence originates from a man aged 30-40 years in good health. The sample comprised memory CD4+ T cells sorted from blood. Indicated subset: CD45RA-negative fraction. V usage is TRBV27 and J usage is TRBJ2-1; unclear D gene. CDR3 in amino acids: CASSLLLGTPNYNEQFF. The CDR3 region has the DNA TGTGCCAGCAGTTTATTGCTGGGAACCCCTAACTACAATGAGCAGTTCTTC.